This T cell receptor (beta chain) was sequenced for a study of shared clonotypes between healthy human individuals. Naive CD8 cells lacked CD45RO and underwent positive selection for CCR7, leaving out terminally differentiated effector memory CD45RA+ cells. Germline CDR1 is MNHEY and CDR2 is SVGAGI. J gave up 6 bases and V 4 bases, and 12 bases lay outside the gene matches. CDR3 length: 15 amino acids. Original handling: Junction-only sequences produced by ImmunoSEQ had no quality scores, so filtering differed. TCRdb keeps only in-frame clones here, not all; method: immunoSEQ multiplex PCR. V, J and clone size are those of that table, while D and trimming were read from the DNA. The profile shows roughly 2,000,000 clones, 85% to 95% of them singletons.

The TCR originated in a young man in good health. Some clones in this sample may be carry-over from other donors' samples. The V call is TRBV6-5, the J call TRBJ2-7; TRBD1 matches at 7 bases. Sequenced input: naive CD8+ T cells from PBMCs. The CDR3: CASSSPRQGSSEQYF. CDR3 sequence (DNA): TGTGCCAGCAGTTCCCCCCGACAGGGAAGTAGCGAGCAGTACTTC.